The subject of this entry is one T cell receptor (beta chain). The assay was immunoSEQ multiplex PCR, and TCRdb's table has in-frame clones only and misses some. The sample carries just under 250,000 clones, 85% to 90% recorded once. This sample is part of a study of blood T cell repertoires in COVID-19. Study summary: Spain, Italy and the United States supplied samples that represented acute and convalescent COVID-19.

In terms of age and location, participants ranged from roughly 18 to 90 years and lived in 24 US areas. Cohorts were assigned according to the clinical history that participants reported. The sample consisted of PBMCs or T cells enriched from blood (not recorded which). The clonotype was recovered from a woman aged 25 to 45 who had recovered from COVID-19.

The CDR3 here is CASNSPGGDYEQYF. The CDR3 DNA reads TGTGCCAGCAACTCCCCGGGAGGAGACTACGAGCAGTACTTC. V and J are TRBV28 and TRBJ2-7; 7 nucleotides align to TRBD2. Germline V gene lookup returns CDR1 MDHEN and CDR2 SYDVKM. The trim removed 7 bases at V and 3 bases at J, leaving 9 bases unmatched. This CDR3 is built from 14 residues.